Here is one T cell receptor beta chain with its context. This sample is drawn from a study of blood T cell repertoires in COVID-19. How the authors handled the data: Researchers report that nucleated cell counts were estimated from reference gene primer amplification. Sequencing was performed with immunoSEQ multiplex PCR; in TCRdb, only in-frame clones are kept and a portion is missing. V and J calls and clone size are given by that table; D and trimming were obtained from the DNA. The data show around 300,000 clones, 70% to 90% seen once. This CDR3 is 15 amino acids long. The germline V gene encodes CDR1 GTSNPN and CDR2 SVGIG (reference sequence). V was clipped by 2 bases and J by 1 base, with 14 bases between them.

The sequence came from a woman aged 65 to 85 with COVID-19, enrolled during active disease. This chain links TRBV30 with TRBJ1-1; D is uncertain. Sequences were obtained from peripheral blood. In DNA form, the CDR3 reads TGTGCCTGGAGTTCGGTTAGAGGGCCGAACACTGAAGCTTTCTTT. Its translation: CAWSSVRGPNTEAFF.